The clone carrying this TCR beta chain has at least ten counts. Losses at the gene ends were 3 bases for V and 2 bases for J; bases not matched to a gene: 8. Germline V gene sequence: CDR1 MDHEN, CDR2 SYDVKM. The CDR3 loop spans 16 amino acids. This sample was taken from a study of T cells in Graves' hyperthyroidism and ophthalmopathy. The source material, RNA transcripts, was used to amplify TCR beta CDR3 regions. HTBI primers were used for first-round RT-PCR of the TCR CDR3. One entry per CDR3 protein, called by TCRdb with MiXCR from the multiplex PCR reads. The sample records roughly 660,000 distinct CDR3 sequences, around a sixth being singletons.

The sample taken for sequencing was blood. This sequence was found in a man aged 50 to 59 with Graves' hyperthyroidism. V is TRBV28 and J is TRBJ2-3, with TRBD2 identical over 7 bases. CDR3 amino acids: CASSFPVAGYTDTQYF. CDR3 DNA sequence: TGTGCCAGCAGTTTTCCCGTAGCGGGTTACACAGATACGCAGTATTTT.